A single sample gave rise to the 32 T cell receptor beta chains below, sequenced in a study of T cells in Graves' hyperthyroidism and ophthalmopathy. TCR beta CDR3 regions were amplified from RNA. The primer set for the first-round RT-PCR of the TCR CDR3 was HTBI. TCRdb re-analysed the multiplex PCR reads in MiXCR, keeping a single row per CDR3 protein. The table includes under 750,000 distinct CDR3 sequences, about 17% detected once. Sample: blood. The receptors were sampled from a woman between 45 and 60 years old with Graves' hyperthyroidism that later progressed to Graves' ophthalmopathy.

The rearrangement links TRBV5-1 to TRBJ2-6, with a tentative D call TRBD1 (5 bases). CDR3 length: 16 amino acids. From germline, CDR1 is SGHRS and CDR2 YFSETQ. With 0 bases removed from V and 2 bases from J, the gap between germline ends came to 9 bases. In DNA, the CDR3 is TGCGCCAGCAGCTTGGTGGCAGGGCCTGGGGCCAACGTCCTGACTTTC. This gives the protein CASSLVAGPGANVLTF.

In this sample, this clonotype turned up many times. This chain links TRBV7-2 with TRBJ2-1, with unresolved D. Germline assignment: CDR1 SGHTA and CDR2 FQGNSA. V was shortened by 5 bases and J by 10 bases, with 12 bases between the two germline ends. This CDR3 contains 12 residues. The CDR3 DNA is TGTGCCAGCAGCCGAGATGCCGGGGAGCAGTTCTTC. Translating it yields CASSRDAGEQFF. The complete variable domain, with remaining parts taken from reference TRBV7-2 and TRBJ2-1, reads GAGVSQSPSNKVTEKGKDVELRCDPISGHTALYWYRQSLGQGLEFLIYFQGNSAPDKSGLPSDRFSAERTGGSVSTLTIQRTQQEDSAVYLCASSRDAGEQFFGPGTRLTVL.

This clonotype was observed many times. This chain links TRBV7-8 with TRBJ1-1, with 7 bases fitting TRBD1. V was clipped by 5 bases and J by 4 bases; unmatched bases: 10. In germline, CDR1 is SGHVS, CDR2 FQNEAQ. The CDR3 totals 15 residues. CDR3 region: CASSIRQGESTEAFF. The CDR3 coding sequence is TGTGCCAGCAGCATACGACAGGGTGAGAGCACTGAAGCTTTCTTT.

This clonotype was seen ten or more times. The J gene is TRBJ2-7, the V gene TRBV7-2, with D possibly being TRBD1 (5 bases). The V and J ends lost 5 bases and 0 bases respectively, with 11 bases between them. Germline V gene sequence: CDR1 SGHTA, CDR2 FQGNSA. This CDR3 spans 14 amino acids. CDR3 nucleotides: TGTGCCAGCAGCACCCGACAGTCCTCCTACGAGCAGTACTTC. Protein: CASSTRQSSYEQYF.

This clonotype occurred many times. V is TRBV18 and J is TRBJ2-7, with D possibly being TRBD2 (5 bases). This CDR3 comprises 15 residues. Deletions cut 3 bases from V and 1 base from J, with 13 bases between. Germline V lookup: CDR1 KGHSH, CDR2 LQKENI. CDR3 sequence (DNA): TGTGCCAGCTCACCCCGGGGTGGCGAATCCTACGAGCAGTACTTC. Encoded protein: CASSPRGGESYEQYF. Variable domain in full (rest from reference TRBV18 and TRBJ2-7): NAGVMQNPRHLVRRRGQEARLRCSPMKGHSHVYWYRQLPEEGLKFMVYLQKENIIDESGMPKERFSAEFPKEGPSILRIQQVVRGDSAAYFCASSPRGGESYEQYFGPGTRLTVT.

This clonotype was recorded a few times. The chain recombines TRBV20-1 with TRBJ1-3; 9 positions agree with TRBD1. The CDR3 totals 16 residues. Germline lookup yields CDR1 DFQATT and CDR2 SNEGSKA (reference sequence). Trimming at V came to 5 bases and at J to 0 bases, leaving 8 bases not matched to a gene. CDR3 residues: CSAETGGRFSGNTIYF. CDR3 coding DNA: TGCAGTGCTGAGACAGGGGGTCGTTTCTCTGGAAACACCATATATTTT.

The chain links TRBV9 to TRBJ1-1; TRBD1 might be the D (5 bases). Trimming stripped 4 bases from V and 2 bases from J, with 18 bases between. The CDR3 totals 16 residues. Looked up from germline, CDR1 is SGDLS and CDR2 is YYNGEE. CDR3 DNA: TGTGCCAGCAGCTCCGACAGAACGAGAGGAAACACTGAAGCTTTCTTT. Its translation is CASSSDRTRGNTEAFF.

The CDR3 nucleotides are TGTGCTCGGGGCGGCTACTGGGGGATGAACACTGAAGCTTTCTTT. Its translation: CARGGYWGMNTEAFF. The chain recombines TRBV30 with TRBJ1-1, with D possibly matching TRBD1 (5 bases). The germline gives CDR1 GTSNPN, CDR2 SVGIG (reference sequence). The CDR3 is made up of 15 amino acids. The variable domain in full, with the rest retrieved from reference TRBV30 and TRBJ1-1, is SQTIHQWPATLVQPVGSPLSLECTVEGTSNPNLYWYRQAAGRGLQLLFYSVGIGQISSEVPQNLSASRPQDRQFILSSKKLLLSDSGFYLCARGGYWGMNTEAFFGQGTRLTVV.

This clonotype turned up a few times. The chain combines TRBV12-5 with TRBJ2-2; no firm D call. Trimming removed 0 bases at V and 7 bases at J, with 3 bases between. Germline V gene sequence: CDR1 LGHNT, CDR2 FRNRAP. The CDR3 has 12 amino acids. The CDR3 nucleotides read TGTGCTAGTGGTTTGGTAATCGGGGAGCTGTTTTTT. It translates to CASGLVIGELFF.

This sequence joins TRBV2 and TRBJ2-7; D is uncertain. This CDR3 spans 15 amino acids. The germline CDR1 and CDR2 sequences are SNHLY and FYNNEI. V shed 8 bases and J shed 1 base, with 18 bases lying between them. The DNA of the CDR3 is TGTGCCAGCTTGACCACCGGACGGCCTTCCTACGAGCAGTACTTC. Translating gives CASLTTGRPSYEQYF.

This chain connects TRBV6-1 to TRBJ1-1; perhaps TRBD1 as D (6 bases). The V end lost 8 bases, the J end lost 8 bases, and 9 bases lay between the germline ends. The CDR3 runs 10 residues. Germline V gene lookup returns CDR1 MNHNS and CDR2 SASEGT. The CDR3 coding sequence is TGTGCCAGCCTACAGGGCGAAGCTTTCTTT. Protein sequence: CASLQGEAFF.

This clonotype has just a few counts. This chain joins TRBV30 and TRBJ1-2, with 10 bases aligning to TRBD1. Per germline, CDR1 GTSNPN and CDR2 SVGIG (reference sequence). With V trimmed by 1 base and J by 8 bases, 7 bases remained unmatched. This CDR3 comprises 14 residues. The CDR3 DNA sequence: TGTGCCTGGAGTGACCGGGACAGGGGATGGGGCTACACCTTC. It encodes CAWSDRDRGWGYTF.

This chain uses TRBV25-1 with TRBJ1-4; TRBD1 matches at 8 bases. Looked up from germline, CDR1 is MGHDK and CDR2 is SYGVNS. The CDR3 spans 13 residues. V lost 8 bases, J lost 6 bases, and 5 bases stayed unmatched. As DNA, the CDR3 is TGTGCCAGCGGGGACAGGAACGATGAAAAACTGTTTTTT. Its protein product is CASGDRNDEKLFF. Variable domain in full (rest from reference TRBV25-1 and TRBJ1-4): EADIYQTPRYLVIGTGKKITLECSQTMGHDKMYWYQQDPGMELHLIHYSYGVNSTEKGDLSSESTVSRIRTEHFPLTLESARPSHTSQYLCASGDRNDEKLFFGSGTQLSVL.

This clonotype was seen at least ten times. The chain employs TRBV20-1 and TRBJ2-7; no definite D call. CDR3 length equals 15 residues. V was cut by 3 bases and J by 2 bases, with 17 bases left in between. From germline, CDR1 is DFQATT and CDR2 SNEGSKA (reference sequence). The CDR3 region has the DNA TGCAGTGCTAGGGACCAGAGATCCCTCCCCTACGAGCAGTACTTC. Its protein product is CSARDQRSLPYEQYF.

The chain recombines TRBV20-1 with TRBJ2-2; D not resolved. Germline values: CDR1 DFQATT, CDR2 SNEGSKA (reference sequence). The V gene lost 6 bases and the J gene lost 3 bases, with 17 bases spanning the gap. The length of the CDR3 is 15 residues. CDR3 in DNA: TGCAGTGCCCCACCACGAGGCGACTACACCGGGGAGCTGTTTTTT. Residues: CSAPPRGDYTGELFF.

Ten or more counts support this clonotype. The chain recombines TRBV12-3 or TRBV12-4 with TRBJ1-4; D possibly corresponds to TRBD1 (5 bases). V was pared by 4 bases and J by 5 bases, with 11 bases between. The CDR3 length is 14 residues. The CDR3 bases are TGTGCCAGCAGTTCCTGGGACGGGAATGAAAAACTGTTTTTT. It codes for CASSSWDGNEKLFF.

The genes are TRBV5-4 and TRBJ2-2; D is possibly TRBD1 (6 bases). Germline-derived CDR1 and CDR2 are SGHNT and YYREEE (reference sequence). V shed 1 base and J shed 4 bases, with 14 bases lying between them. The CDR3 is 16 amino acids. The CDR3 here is CASSLRPDRRTGELFF. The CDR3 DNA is TGTGCCAGCAGCTTGCGGCCGGACAGACGCACCGGGGAGCTGTTTTTT.

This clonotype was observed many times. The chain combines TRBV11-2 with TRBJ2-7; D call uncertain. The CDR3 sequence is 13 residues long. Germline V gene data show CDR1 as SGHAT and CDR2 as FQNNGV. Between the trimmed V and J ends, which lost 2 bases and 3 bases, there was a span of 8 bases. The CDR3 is CASSLFDSYEQYF. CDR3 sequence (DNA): TGTGCCAGCAGCTTATTCGATAGCTACGAGCAGTACTTC.

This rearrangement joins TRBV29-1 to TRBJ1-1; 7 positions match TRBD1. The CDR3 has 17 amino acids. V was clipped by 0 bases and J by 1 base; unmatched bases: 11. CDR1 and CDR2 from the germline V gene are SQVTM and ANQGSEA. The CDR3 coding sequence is TGCAGCGTTGAAGATTCGAGACAGGGTTTGGGGAACACTGAAGCTTTCTTT. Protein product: CSVEDSRQGLGNTEAFF.

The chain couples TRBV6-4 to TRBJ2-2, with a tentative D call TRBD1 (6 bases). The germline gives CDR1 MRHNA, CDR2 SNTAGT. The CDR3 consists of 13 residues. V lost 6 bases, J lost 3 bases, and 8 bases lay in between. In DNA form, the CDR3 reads TGTGCCAGCAGGGACAGAGACACCGGGGAGCTGTTTTTT. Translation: CASRDRDTGELFF.

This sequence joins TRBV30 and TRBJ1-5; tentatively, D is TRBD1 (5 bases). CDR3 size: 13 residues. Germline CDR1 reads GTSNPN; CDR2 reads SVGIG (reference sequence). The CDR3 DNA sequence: TGTGCATTGGAGGGCGGGGACGGGCAGCCCCAGCATTTT. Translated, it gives CALEGGDGQPQHF.

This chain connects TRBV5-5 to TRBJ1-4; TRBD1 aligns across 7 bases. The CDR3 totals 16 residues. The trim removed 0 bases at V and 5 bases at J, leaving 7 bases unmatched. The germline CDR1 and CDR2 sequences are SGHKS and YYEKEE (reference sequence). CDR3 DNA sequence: TGTGCCAGCAGCTTGGGGGCGGGCAGGGGGAATGAAAAACTGTTTTTT. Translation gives CASSLGAGRGNEKLFF.

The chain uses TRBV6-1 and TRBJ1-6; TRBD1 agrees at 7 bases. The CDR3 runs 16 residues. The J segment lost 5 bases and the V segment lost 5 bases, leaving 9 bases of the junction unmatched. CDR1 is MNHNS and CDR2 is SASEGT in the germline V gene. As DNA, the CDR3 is TGTGCCAGCAGTCAAACTACCGGGACAGATAATTCACCCCTCCACTTT. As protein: CASSQTTGTDNSPLHF.

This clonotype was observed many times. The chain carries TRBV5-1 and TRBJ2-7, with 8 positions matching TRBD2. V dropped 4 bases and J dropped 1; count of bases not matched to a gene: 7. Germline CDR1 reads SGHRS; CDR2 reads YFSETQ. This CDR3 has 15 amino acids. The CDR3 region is CASSPRGGASYEQYF. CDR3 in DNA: TGCGCCAGCAGCCCTCGGGGGGGGGCATCCTACGAGCAGTACTTC.

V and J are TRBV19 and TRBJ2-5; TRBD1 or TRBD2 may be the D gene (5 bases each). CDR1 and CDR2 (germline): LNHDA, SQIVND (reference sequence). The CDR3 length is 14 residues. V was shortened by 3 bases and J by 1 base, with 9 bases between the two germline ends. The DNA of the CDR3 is TGTGCCAGTAGTATTATCGGGACCCAAGAGACCCAGTACTTC. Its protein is CASSIIGTQETQYF.

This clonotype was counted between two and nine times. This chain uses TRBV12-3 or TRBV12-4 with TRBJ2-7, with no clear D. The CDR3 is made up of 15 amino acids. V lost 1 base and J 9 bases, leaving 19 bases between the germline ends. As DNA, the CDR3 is TGTGCCAGCAGTTTAGATCAGGTGGTCCTGGGTGGGCAGTACTTC. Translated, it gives CASSLDQVVLGGQYF.

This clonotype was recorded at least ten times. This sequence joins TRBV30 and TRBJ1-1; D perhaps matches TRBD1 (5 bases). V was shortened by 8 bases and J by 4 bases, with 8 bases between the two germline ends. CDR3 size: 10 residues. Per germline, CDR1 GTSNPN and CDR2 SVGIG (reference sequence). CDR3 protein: CARGGTEAFF. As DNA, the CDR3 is TGTGCCCGGGGGGGCACTGAAGCTTTCTTT.

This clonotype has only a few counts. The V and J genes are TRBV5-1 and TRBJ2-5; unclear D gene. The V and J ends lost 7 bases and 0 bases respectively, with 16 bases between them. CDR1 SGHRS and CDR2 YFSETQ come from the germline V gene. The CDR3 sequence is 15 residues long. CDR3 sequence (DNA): TGCGCCAGCGCACGGGCTGGCGAACACCAAGAGACCCAGTACTTC. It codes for CASARAGEHQETQYF.

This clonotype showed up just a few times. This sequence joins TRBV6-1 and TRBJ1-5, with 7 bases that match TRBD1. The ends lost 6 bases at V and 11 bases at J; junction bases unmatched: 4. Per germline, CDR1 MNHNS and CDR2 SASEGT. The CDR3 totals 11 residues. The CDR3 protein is CASSAGTAQHF. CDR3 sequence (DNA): TGTGCCAGCAGCGCCGGGACAGCCCAGCATTTT.

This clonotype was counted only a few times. The CDR3 nucleotides are TGTGCCACCAGTGAAAGTCGGGAAATTAGTAGCCAGCCCCAGCATTTT. It yields the protein CATSESREISSQPQHF. The chain is built from TRBV24-1 and TRBJ1-5; D gene unclear. CDR1 is KGHDR and CDR2 is SFDVKD in the germline V gene. V was trimmed by 4 bases and J by 7 bases, leaving 19 bases between them. CDR3 length: 16 amino acids.

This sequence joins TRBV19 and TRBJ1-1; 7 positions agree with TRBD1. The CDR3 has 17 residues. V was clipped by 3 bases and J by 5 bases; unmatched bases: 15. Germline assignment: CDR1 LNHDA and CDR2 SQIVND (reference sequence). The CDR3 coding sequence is TGTGCCAGTAGTATCGCGTCAGGGGGATCCATAAGGACTGAAGCTTTCTTT. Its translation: CASSIASGGSIRTEAFF.

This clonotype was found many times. CDR3 nucleotides: TGTGCCAGCAGCTACGCGGGCGGCACAGATACGCAGTATTTT. This translates into CASSYAGGTDTQYF. The chain carries TRBV6-1 and TRBJ2-3, with D possibly matching TRBD2 (5 bases). Trimming shortened V by 6 bases and J by 1 base, and 11 bases separated the two germline ends. Looked up from germline, CDR1 is MNHNS and CDR2 is SASEGT. CDR3 length equals 14 residues.